This is a list of T cell receptor beta chains from one sample in a study of regulatory T cells in long-lasting Graves disease. TCRdb re-called the multiplex PCR reads through MiXCR, storing one row per CDR3 protein. Of about 470,000 distinct CDR3 sequences listed, about a fifth are singletons. The sample in question was peripheral blood mononuclear cells (PBMCs), obtained when the disease was refractory, from a patient treated with antithyroid drugs. The receptors were gathered from a female donor with Graves disease. The CDR3 runs from the conserved cysteine through the conserved F or W. Each record gives: J gene, D gene, V gene, clone size, CDR3 DNA, CDR3 protein. The D gene is left open where the match is weak. Part of the rows lack a size; the others show once, few, many or a class for expanded clones.

J gene: TRBJ2-7
D gene: NA
V gene: TRBV7-2
clone size: NA
CDR3 DNA: TGTGCCAGCAGCTTATTAAGGAAACTGACCGACTCCTACGAGCAGTACTTC
CDR3 protein: CASSLLRKLTDSYEQYF

J gene: TRBJ1-2
D gene: TRBD1
V gene: TRBV24-1
clone size: few
CDR3 DNA: TGTGCCACCAGTTCCCCGGGACAGGGAGGTGGAGGCTACACCTTC
CDR3 protein: CATSSPGQGGGGYTF

J gene: TRBJ2-7
D gene: TRBD2
V gene: TRBV6-1
clone size: many
CDR3 DNA: TGTGCCAGCCGTGGACTAGCGGAGGCGGGCTACGAGCAGTACTTC
CDR3 protein: CASRGLAEAGYEQYF

J gene: TRBJ2-5
D gene: NA
V gene: TRBV19
clone size: NA
CDR3 DNA: TGTGCCAGTACTGGACAGACTCAAGAGACCCAGTACTTC
CDR3 protein: CASTGQTQETQYF

J gene: TRBJ1-1
D gene: TRBD1
V gene: TRBV7-8
clone size: many
CDR3 DNA: TGTGCCAGCAGCCCCCCGACAGGGGGAAACACTGAAGCTTTCTTT
CDR3 protein: CASSPPTGGNTEAFF

J gene: TRBJ2-7
D gene: TRBD1
V gene: TRBV7-6
clone size: many
CDR3 DNA: TGTGCCAGCAGCTCACCGGACAGGGGGATCCCCTACGAGCAGTACTTC
CDR3 protein: CASSSPDRGIPYEQYF

J gene: TRBJ1-5
D gene: NA
V gene: TRBV7-9
clone size: NA
CDR3 DNA: TGTGCCAGCAGCCCGTCGGATCAGCCCCAGCATTTT
CDR3 protein: CASSPSDQPQHF

J gene: TRBJ1-1
D gene: NA
V gene: TRBV28
clone size: NA
CDR3 DNA: TGTGCCAGCAGTCCTCGACCCCCTTGGGCTTTCTTT
CDR3 protein: CASSPRPPWAFF

J gene: TRBJ1-5
D gene: NA
V gene: TRBV28
clone size: few
CDR3 DNA: TGTGCCAGCAGGACTCTTACAACCTTCGGCAATCAGCCCCAGCATTTT
CDR3 protein: CASRTLTTFGNQPQHF

J gene: TRBJ1-6
D gene: NA
V gene: TRBV7-9
clone size: NA
CDR3 DNA: TGTGCCAGCAGCTCCGGACTATTCCCTAATTCACCCCTCCACTTT
CDR3 protein: CASSSGLFPNSPLHF

J gene: TRBJ1-3
D gene: NA
V gene: TRBV28
clone size: few
CDR3 DNA: TGTGCCAGCAGATACGACTACTCTGGAAACACCATATATTTT
CDR3 protein: CASRYDYSGNTIYF

J gene: TRBJ1-2
D gene: NA
V gene: TRBV3-1
clone size: many
CDR3 DNA: TGTGCCAGCAGCCAAGAGGAAACAGTTTCCCCCTATGGCTACACCTTC
CDR3 protein: CASSQEETVSPYGYTF

J gene: TRBJ1-4
D gene: NA
V gene: TRBV5-1
clone size: many
CDR3 DNA: TGCGCCAGCAGCTTGGAGGGCAGGGTCGGTGAAAAACTGTTTTTT
CDR3 protein: CASSLEGRVGEKLFF

J gene: TRBJ2-7
D gene: TRBD1
V gene: TRBV4-3
clone size: NA
CDR3 DNA: TGCGCCAGCAGCCAACTCGTTCAGGGGGCCTACGAGCAGTACTTC
CDR3 protein: CASSQLVQGAYEQYF

J gene: TRBJ1-3
D gene: NA
V gene: TRBV6-1
clone size: NA
CDR3 DNA: TGTGCCAGCAGTGAAAGGGTCCCGGTCTCCACCCGGGGAAACACCATATATTTT
CDR3 protein: CASSERVPVSTRGNTIYF

J gene: TRBJ1-2
D gene: NA
V gene: TRBV15
clone size: NA
CDR3 DNA: TGTGCCACCAGCAGGAACCGGGACACCTCTAACTATGGCTACACCTTC
CDR3 protein: CATSRNRDTSNYGYTF

J gene: TRBJ1-1
D gene: NA
V gene: TRBV3-1
clone size: many
CDR3 DNA: TGTGCCAGCAGCCAAGAGATGGGGGCCACTGAAGCTTTCTTT
CDR3 protein: CASSQEMGATEAFF

J gene: TRBJ1-6
D gene: NA
V gene: TRBV27
clone size: many
CDR3 DNA: TGTGCCAGCAGACGGACAGCGCCTGTGAGTAATTCACCCCTCCACTTT
CDR3 protein: CASRRTAPVSNSPLHF

J gene: TRBJ1-5
D gene: TRBD1
V gene: TRBV28
clone size: NA
CDR3 DNA: TGTGCCAGCAACAATCCCCGAGCGGACAGGGGAGGGAGCAATCAGCCCCAGCATTTT
CDR3 protein: CASNNPRADRGGSNQPQHF

J gene: TRBJ1-1
D gene: NA
V gene: TRBV7-9
clone size: many
CDR3 DNA: TGTGCCAGCAGCTTAGCGGGGGTCCCTGAAGCTTTCTTT
CDR3 protein: CASSLAGVPEAFF